This TCR beta chain was profiled in a study of Graves' ophthalmopathy and Graves' hyperthyroidism. Broader study findings: Blood contained most expanded thyroid clonotypes exceeding 0.001 frequency. The model reached about 66% sensitivity and approximately 72% specificity for predicting ophthalmopathy progression.

As regards this clonotype: Antigen specificity is unknown.

Lactation, pregnancy, uncontrolled infections and other autoimmune diseases were all grounds for excluding patients. About 10 ml of fresh blood yielded the PBMCs by density gradient. The CDR3 loop spans 13 amino acids. Germline CDR1 LNHNV, CDR2 YYDKDF (reference sequence). V was shortened by 5 bases and J by 5 bases, with 10 bases between the two germline ends. RNA transcripts yielded amplified TCR beta CDR3 regions. The first-round RT-PCR employed HTBI primers together with the Qiagen OneStep RT-PCR kit. A multiplex PCR was then performed as the second round. TCRdb processed the multiplex PCR reads anew with MiXCR; each CDR3 protein has one entry. The sample includes 500,000 to 800,000 distinct CDR3 sequences, about two fifths of them seen just once.

The chain joins TRBV15 to TRBJ1-5; D unresolved. This clonotype was sampled from an adult man with Graves' ophthalmopathy. Sequenced: peripheral blood. The CDR3 reads CATSGQADQPQHF. CDR3 nucleotide sequence: TGTGCCACCAGCGGGCAGGCCGATCAGCCCCAGCATTTT.